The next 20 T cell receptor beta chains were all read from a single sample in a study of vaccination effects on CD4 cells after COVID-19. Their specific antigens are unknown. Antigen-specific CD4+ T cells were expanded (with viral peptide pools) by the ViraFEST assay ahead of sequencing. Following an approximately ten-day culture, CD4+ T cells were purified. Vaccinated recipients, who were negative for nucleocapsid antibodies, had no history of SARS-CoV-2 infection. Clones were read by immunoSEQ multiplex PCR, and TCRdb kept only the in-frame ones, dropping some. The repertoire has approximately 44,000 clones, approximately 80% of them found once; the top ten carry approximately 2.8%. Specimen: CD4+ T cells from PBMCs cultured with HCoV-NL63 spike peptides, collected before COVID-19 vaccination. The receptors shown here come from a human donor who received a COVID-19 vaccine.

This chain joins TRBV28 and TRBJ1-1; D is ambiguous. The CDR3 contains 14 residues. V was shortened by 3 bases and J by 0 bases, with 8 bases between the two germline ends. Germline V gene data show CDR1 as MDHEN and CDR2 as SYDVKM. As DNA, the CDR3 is TGTGCCAGCAGTTTCGGGCCATTGAACACTGAAGCTTTCTTT. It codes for CASSFGPLNTEAFF.

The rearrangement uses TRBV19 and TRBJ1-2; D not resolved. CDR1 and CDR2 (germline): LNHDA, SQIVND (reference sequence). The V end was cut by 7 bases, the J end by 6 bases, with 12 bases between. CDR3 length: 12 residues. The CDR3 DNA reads TGTGCCAGTAACTTTTGGAGGGATGGCTACACCTTC. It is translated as CASNFWRDGYTF.

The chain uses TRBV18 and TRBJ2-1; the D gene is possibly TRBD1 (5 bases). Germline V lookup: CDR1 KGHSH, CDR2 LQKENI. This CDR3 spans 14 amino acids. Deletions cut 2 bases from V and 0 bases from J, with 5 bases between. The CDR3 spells CASSPDSSYNEQFF. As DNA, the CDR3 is TGTGCCAGCTCACCAGACAGCTCCTACAATGAGCAGTTCTTC.

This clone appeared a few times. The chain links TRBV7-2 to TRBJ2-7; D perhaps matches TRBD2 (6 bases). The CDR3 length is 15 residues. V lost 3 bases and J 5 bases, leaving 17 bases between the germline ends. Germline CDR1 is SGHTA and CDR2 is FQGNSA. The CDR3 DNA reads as TGTGCCAGCAGCTTCGGGAGCAAAGGGTTCGACGAGCAGTACGTC. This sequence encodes CASSFGSKGFDEQYV.

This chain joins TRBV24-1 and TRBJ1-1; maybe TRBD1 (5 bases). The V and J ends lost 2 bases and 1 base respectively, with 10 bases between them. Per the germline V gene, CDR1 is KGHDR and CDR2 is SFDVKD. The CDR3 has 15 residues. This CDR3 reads CATSDSQGGNTEAFF. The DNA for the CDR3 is TGTGCCACCAGTGATTCCCAGGGTGGGAACACTGAAGCTTTCTTT.

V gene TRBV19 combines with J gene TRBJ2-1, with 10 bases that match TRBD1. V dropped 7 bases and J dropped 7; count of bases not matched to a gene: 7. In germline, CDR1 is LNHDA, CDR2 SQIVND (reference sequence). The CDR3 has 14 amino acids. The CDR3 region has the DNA TGTGCCAGTACCCGACAGGGGGCGCGGAATGAGCAGTTCTTC. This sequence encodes CASTRQGARNEQFF.

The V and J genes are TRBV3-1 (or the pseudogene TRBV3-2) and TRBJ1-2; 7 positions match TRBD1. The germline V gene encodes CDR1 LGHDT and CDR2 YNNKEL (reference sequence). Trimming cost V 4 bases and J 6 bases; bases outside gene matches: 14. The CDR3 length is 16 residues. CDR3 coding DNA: TGTGCCAGCAGCCTCAGGGGAGGGGGCCTATTGGATGGCTACACCTTC. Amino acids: CASSLRGGGLLDGYTF.

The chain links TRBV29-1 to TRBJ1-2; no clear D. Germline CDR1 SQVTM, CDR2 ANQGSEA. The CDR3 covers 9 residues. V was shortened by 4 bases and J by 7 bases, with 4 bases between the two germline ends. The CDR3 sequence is CSVGSGYTF. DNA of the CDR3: TGCAGCGTTGGTAGTGGCTACACCTTC.

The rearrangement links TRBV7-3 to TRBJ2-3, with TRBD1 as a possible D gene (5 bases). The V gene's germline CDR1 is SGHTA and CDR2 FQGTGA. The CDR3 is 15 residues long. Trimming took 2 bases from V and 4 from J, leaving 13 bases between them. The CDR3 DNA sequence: TGTGCCAGCAGCTTATCTCCAGGGATGGCAGATACGCAGTATTTT. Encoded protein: CASSLSPGMADTQYF. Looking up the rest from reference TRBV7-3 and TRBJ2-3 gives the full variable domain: GAGVSQTPSNKVTEKGKYVELRCDPISGHTALYWYRQSLGQGPEFLIYFQGTGAADDSGLPNDRFFAVRPEGSVSTLKIQRTERGDSAVYLCASSLSPGMADTQYFGPGTRLTVL.

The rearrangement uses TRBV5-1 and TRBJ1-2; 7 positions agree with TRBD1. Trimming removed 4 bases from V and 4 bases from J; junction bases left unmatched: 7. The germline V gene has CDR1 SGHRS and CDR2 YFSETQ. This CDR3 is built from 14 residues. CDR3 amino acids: CASSQGTDCYGYTF. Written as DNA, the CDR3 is TGCGCCAGCAGCCAAGGGACAGACTGCTATGGCTACACCTTC.

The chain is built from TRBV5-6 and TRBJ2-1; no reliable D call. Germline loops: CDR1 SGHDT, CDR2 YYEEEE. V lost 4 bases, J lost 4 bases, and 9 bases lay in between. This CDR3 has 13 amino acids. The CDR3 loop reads CASSTYGYNEQFF. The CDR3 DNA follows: TGTGCCAGCAGCACCTACGGTTACAATGAGCAGTTCTTC.

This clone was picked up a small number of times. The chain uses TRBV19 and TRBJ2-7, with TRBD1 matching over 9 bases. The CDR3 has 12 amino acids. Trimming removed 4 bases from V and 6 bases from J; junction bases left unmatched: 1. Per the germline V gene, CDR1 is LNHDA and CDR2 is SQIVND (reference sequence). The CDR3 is CASSTTGGEQYV. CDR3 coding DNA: TGTGCCAGTAGTACGACAGGGGGCGAGCAGTACGTC.

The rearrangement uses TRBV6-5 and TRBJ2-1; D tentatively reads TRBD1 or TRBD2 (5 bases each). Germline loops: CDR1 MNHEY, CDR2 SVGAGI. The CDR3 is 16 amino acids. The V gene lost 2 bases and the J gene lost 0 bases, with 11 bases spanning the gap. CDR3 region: CASSYIEGSSYNEQFF. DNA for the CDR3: TGTGCCAGCAGTTACATTGAGGGGAGCTCCTACAATGAGCAGTTCTTC.

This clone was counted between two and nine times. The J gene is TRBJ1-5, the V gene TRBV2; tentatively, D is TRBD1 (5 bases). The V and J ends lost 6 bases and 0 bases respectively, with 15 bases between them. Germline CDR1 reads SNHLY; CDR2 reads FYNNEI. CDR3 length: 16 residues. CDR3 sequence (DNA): TGTGCCAGCAGGGGGGGTTTGGCAGATAGCAATCAGCCCCAGCATTTT. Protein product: CASRGGLADSNQPQHF.

CDR3 residues: CASSIQGTDTQYF. The CDR3, as DNA: TGTGCCAGTAGTATACAGGGGACAGATACGCAGTATTTT. J is TRBJ2-3 and V is TRBV19; tentative D call: TRBD1 (6 bases). The germline CDR1 and CDR2 sequences are LNHDA and SQIVND (reference sequence). V lost 2 bases, J lost 3 bases, and 6 bases lay in between. CDR3 length: 13 amino acids.

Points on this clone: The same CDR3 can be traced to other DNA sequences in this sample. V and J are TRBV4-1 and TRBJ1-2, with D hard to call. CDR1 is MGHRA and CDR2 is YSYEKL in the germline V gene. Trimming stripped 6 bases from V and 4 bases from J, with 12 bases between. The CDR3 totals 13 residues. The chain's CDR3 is CASSPLGAYGYTF. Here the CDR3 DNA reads TGCGCCAGCAGTCCGTTAGGTGCCTATGGCTACACCTTC.

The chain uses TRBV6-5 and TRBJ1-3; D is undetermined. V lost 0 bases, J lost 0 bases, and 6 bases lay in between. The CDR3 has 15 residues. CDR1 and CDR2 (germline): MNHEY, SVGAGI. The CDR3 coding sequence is TGTGCCAGCAGTTACTCAGTCGTCTCTGGAAACACCATATATTTT. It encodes CASSYSVVSGNTIYF.

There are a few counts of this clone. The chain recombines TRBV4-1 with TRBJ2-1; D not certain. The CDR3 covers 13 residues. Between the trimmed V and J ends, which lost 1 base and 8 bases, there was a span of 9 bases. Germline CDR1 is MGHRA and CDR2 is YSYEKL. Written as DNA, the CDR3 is TGCGCCAGCAGCCAAGTTAACGGGTATGAGCAGTTCTTC. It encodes CASSQVNGYEQFF.

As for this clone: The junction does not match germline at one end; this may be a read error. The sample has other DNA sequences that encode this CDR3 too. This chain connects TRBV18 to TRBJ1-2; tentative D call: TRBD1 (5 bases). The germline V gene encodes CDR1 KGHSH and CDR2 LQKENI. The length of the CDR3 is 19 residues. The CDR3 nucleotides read TGTGCCAGCTCACCAGGTTCCGGGACCGCTGTCCGGGTGAACTATGGCTATACCTTC. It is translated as CASSPGSGTAVRVNYGYTF.

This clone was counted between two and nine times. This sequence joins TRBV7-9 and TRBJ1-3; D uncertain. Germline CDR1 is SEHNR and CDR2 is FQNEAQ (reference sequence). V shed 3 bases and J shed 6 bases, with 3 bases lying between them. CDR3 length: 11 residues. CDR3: CASSLINTIYF. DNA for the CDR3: TGTGCCAGCAGCTTGATAAACACCATATATTTT.